The TCR beta chain under discussion was sequenced for a study of T cells expressing NK-cell markers. The study's findings and limits: These clonotypes also led the CD3+CD56-NKG2C+ fraction in a few donors.

On this clonotype: The antigen remains unidentified.

As the method of synthesis, 5'RACE template switching with UMIs yielded TCR beta cDNA. From its re-call of the 5' RACE reads, TCRdb lists each CDR3 protein once, without DNA. This sample contains about 260,000 distinct CDR3 sequences. The CDR3 contains 18 residues. Germline V gene sequence: CDR1 DFQATT, CDR2 SNEGSKA (reference sequence). Sequenced: blood T cells: a sorted CD56 or NKG2C T cell subset, CD4+ or CD8+ T cells, or bulk PBMC T cells (not recorded which). The sequence derives from a woman aged 18 to 75 in good health. This chain joins TRBV20-1 and TRBJ2-2; with no DNA, the TCRdb D assignment of TRBD1 cannot be verified. The CDR3 loop reads CSARDLVRGTENTGELFF.